This paragraph reports one T cell receptor beta chain. This specimen belongs to a study of blood T cell repertoires in COVID-19. Study in general: The United States, Italy and Spain supplied acute and convalescent COVID-19 samples. In each case, the material was cDNA or gDNA derived from T cells, B-cell-depleted T cells, or PBMCs.

Original data processing: Scientists estimated how many nucleated cells there were by amplifying reference gene primers. Assay: immunoSEQ multiplex PCR; the TCRdb copy retains only in-frame clones and omits some. That table is the source of V, J and clone size, and D and trimming were worked out from the DNA. The top ten clones hold less than 1.6% of a sample with hundreds of thousands of clones, 85% to 90% of them seen once. This CDR3 has 16 amino acids. The V gene's germline CDR1 is SGDLS and CDR2 YYNGEE. Trimming at V came to 0 bases and at J to 0 bases, leaving 4 bases not matched to a gene. The sample taken for sequencing was peripheral blood. This rearrangement joins TRBV9 to TRBJ2-3, with 7 positions matching TRBD2. The TCR sequence derives from a woman in her forties who had recovered from COVID-19. CDR3 sequence (DNA): TGTGCCAGCAGCGTAGGGGCGGGGGAGAGCACAGATACGCAGTATTTT. Protein product: CASSVGAGESTDTQYF.